This T cell receptor (beta chain) was identified in a study of cytomegalovirus exposure and HLA in healthy donors. In the PCR, 60 Vbeta and 13 Jbeta primers were used. Measured with immunoSEQ multiplex PCR; TCRdb has only the in-frame clones, and not every one. Altogether about 200,000 clones are present, roughly 84% being singletons, with the ten largest covering 1.1% to 1.5%. V lost 7 bases to trimming and J lost 5 bases, with 21 bases between them. Germline V gene data show CDR1 as MNHNY and CDR2 as SVGAGI (reference sequence). There are 15 residues in the CDR3. The sequence came from a girl aged 10-17 years in good health and CMV-seronegative. The chain couples TRBV6-6 to TRBJ2-7; tentatively, D is TRBD1 (5 bases). The source material was PBMCs. The DNA of the CDR3 is TGTGCCAGCACCAGCTCCGGGCGACAGCGAAACGAGCAGTACTTC. This gives the protein CASTSSGRQRNEQYF.